This T cell receptor beta chain derives from a study of T cells in narcolepsy. The wider study: Enrolled donors included narcolepsy type 1 or type 2 patients and healthy controls.

V shed 4 bases and J shed 2 bases, with 21 bases lying between them. The length of the CDR3 is 17 residues. Germline CDR1 SGHTS, CDR2 YDEGEE. Findings and caveats of the study: Autoreactive clonotypes reportedly recurred in blood of same and different patients, not controls. Autoreactive HCRT-specific and TRIB2-specific clonotypes were marked in same-patient CSF-versus-blood CD4+ comparisons. No autoreactive T cell clone sequences appeared in some memory CD4+ repertoires.

Of note for this clone: Its antigen is not known.

Profiling relied on immunoSEQ multiplex PCR, and the TCRdb table lists in-frame clones only, not all of them. The sample contains roughly 34,000 clones, around 90% of which appear only once. The sequencing sample was made of CD45RA- memory CD4+ T cells from PBMCs. The rearrangement uses TRBV5-8 and TRBJ1-2, with D possibly TRBD1 on 5 matching bases. The TCR originated in a human donor with narcolepsy. The CDR3 nucleotides read TGTGCCAGCAGCCCTCTCCCAGGGAGTAATATGAACTATGGCTACACCTTC. This codes for CASSPLPGSNMNYGYTF.